This is a list of T cell receptor beta chains from one sample in a study of blood T cell repertoires in COVID-19. TCRdb keeps only in-frame clones here, not all; method: immunoSEQ multiplex PCR. The sample lists 200,000 to 300,000 clones; roughly 86% were seen once. Sequences were obtained from peripheral blood. Source of these receptors: a woman aged 50 to 60 with acute or convalescent COVID-19. CDR3s include the opening cysteine and the closing phenylalanine or tryptophan. A D gene is named only where the DNA matches it firmly.

j_gene: TRBJ2-2
d_gene: NA
v_gene: TRBV6-5
CDR3nt: TGTGCCAGCAGTCGCAACAGGGACACCGGGGAGCTGTTTTTT
CDR3aa: CASSRNRDTGELFF

j_gene: TRBJ2-1
d_gene: NA
v_gene: TRBV27
CDR3nt: TGTGCCAGCAGTCACCCCCCAGCGGGCTCCTACAATGAGCAGTTCTTC
CDR3aa: CASSHPPAGSYNEQFF

j_gene: TRBJ2-2
d_gene: TRBD2
v_gene: TRBV5-1
CDR3nt: TGCGCCAGCAGCTTGTCCGGGGGCTCGGACGGGAGGGCCGCCGGGGAGCTGTTTTTT
CDR3aa: CASSLSGGSDGRAAGELFF

j_gene: TRBJ1-2
d_gene: NA
v_gene: TRBV7-2
CDR3nt: TGTGCCAGCAGCTTATTTGGGGCGGATGGCTACACCTTC
CDR3aa: CASSLFGADGYTF

j_gene: TRBJ1-1
d_gene: TRBD1
v_gene: TRBV28
CDR3nt: TGTGCCAGCAGTTTAGGGGGACAGGGGCGGGCTGAAGCTTTCTTT
CDR3aa: CASSLGGQGRAEAFF

j_gene: TRBJ1-1
d_gene: NA
v_gene: TRBV7-2
CDR3nt: TGTGCCAGCGGGGGCAATCGAAACACTGAAGCTTTCTTT
CDR3aa: CASGGNRNTEAFF

j_gene: TRBJ2-6
d_gene: NA
v_gene: TRBV12-3/TRBV12-4
CDR3nt: TGTGCCAGCACTCGTTTTGGGGCCAACGTCCTGACTTTC
CDR3aa: CASTRFGANVLTF

j_gene: TRBJ2-3
d_gene: TRBD1
v_gene: TRBV7-3
CDR3nt: TGTGCCAGCAGCGAGACAGGGGGCAGGAATACGCAGTATTTT
CDR3aa: CASSETGGRNTQYF

j_gene: TRBJ2-1
d_gene: TRBD2
v_gene: TRBV29-1
CDR3nt: TGCAGCGTTCTTGGCCTCAGCGGGAGGGGCGACAATGAGCAGTTCTTC
CDR3aa: CSVLGLSGRGDNEQFF

j_gene: TRBJ2-5
d_gene: TRBD2
v_gene: TRBV10-3
CDR3nt: TGTGCCATCAGTGAGTCGGAGCGGGAGCAAGAGACCCAGTACTTC
CDR3aa: CAISESEREQETQYF

j_gene: TRBJ2-5
d_gene: NA
v_gene: TRBV18
CDR3nt: TGTGCCAGCTCACCATCAGGGCAGCAAGAGACCCAGTACTTC
CDR3aa: CASSPSGQQETQYF

j_gene: TRBJ2-1
d_gene: NA
v_gene: TRBV7-2
CDR3nt: TGTGCCAGCAGCTTAACGGCAGGGAAGGTCTTC
CDR3aa: CASSLTAGKVF

j_gene: TRBJ2-7
d_gene: NA
v_gene: TRBV4-2
CDR3nt: TGTGCCAGCAGCCGGGAGACAGGCAACAGCGAGCAGTACTTC
CDR3aa: CASSRETGNSEQYF

j_gene: TRBJ1-6
d_gene: NA
v_gene: TRBV6-5
CDR3nt: TGTGCCACCAAGCTAGTTTTCGATAATTCACCCCTCCACTTT
CDR3aa: CATKLVFDNSPLHF